This TCR beta chain is from a study of blood T cell repertoires in COVID-19. Authors' data handling: Amplified reference gene primers provided the basis for estimating nucleated cell counts. Profiling relied on immunoSEQ multiplex PCR, and the TCRdb table lists in-frame clones only, not all of them. Clone size and the V and J calls come from that table; the DNA yielded D and trimming. The data show around 190,000 clones, with 70% to 90% seen just once and over 7% held by the top ten. CDR3 length: 15 residues. Germline CDR1 MGHDK, CDR2 SYGVNS. With 3 bases removed from V and 8 bases from J, the gap between germline ends came to 19 bases.

The chain combines TRBV25-1 with TRBJ1-2; tentatively, D is TRBD1 (6 bases). This sequence originates from a man in his fifties or sixties with active or convalescent COVID-19. The specimen was peripheral blood. CDR3 nucleotides: TGTGCCAGCAGTGAGACAGGCGCTGTAAGGGGAGGCTACACCTTC. It encodes CASSETGAVRGGYTF.